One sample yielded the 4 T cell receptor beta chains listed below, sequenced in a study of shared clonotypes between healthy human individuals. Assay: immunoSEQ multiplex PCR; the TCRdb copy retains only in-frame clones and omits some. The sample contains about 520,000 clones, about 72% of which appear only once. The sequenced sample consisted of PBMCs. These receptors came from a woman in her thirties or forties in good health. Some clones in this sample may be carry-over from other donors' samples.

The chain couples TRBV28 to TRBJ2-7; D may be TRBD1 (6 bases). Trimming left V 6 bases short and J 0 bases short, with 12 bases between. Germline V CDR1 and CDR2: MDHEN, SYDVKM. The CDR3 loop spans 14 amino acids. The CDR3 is CASRPQGTSYEQYF. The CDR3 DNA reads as TGTGCCAGCAGACCCCAGGGGACCTCCTACGAGCAGTACTTC.

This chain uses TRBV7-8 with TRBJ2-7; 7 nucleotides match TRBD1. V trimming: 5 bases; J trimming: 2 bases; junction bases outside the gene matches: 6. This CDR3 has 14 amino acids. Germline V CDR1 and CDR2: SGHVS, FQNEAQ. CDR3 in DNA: TGTGCCAGCAGCGCCGGACAGGACCCCTACGAGCAGTACTTC. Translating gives CASSAGQDPYEQYF.

CDR3 in amino acids: CASSQVSGGYQETQYF. As DNA, the CDR3 is TGTGCCAGCAGCCAAGTCTCGGGGGGGTACCAAGAGACCCAGTACTTC. The gene calls are TRBV4-2 and TRBJ2-5; 8 bases are a match to TRBD2. CDR1 is LGHNA, CDR2 YNFKEQ, per germline. V gave up 1 base and J gave up 0 bases; unmatched junction bases: 4. This CDR3 contains 16 residues.

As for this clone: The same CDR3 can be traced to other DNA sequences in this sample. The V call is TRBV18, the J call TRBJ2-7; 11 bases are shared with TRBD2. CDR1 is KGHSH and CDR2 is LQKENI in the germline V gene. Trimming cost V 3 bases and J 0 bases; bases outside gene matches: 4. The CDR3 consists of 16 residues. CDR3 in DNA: TGTGCCAGCTCACCCGGGCTAGCGGGAGGCTCCTACGAGCAGTACTTC. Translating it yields CASSPGLAGGSYEQYF.